The entry that follows covers one T cell receptor beta chain sequence. Its antigen is currently unknown. The sample originates from a study of human T cells and chemical hapten exposure. As for the study in general: From small differences in pooled library volume came most of the variation in per-sample TCR yields.

Regarding the study as a whole: Counts of TCRs above 1 in 1000 frequency stayed unchanged with DPC sensitization.

Original data processing: Sample TCR counts, which ranged from about 23,224 to 690,600, had a median of approximately 95,000. TCRdb independently ran MiXCR on the 5' RACE reads; one entry per CDR3 protein. It is TCRdb's table, rather than the study itself, that gives the V and J calls and clone size. This table has about 110,000 distinct CDR3 sequences, approximately 20% appearing once. V was pared by 0 bases and J by 3 bases, with 13 bases between. The CDR3 is made up of 15 amino acids. CDR1 is SGDLS, CDR2 YYNGEE, per germline. Before extraction, the whole blood was not fractionated, and total RNA was taken from it.

The chain recombines TRBV9 with TRBJ2-7; no clear D gene. This TCR came from a human donor in good health. This CDR3 reads CASSVGILPSYEQYF. The CDR3 bases are TGTGCCAGCAGCGTAGGAATACTACCCAGCTACGAGCAGTACTTC.